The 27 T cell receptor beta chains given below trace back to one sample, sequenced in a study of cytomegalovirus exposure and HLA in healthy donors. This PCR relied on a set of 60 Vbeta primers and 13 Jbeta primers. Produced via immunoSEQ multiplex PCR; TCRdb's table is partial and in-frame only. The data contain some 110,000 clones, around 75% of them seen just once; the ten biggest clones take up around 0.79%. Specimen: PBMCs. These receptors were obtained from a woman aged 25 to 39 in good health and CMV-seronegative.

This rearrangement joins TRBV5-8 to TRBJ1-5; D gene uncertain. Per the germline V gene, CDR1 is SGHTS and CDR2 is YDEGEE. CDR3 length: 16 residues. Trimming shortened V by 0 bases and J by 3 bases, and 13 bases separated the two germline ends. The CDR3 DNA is TGTGCCAGCAGCTTGGGTACTACGGGAAACAATCAGCCCCAGCATTTT. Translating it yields CASSLGTTGNNQPQHF.

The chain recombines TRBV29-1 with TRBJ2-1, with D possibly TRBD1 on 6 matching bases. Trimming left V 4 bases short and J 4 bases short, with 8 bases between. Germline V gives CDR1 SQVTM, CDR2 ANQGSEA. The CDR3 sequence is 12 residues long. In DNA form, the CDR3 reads TGCAGCGTTGGGACAGAATACAATGAGCAGTTCTTC. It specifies CSVGTEYNEQFF.

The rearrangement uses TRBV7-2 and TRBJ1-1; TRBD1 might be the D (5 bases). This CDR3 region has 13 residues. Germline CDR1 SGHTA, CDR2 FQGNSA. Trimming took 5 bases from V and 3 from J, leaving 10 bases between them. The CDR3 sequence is CASSPQGYTEAFF. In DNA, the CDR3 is TGTGCCAGCAGCCCTCAGGGATACACTGAAGCTTTCTTT.

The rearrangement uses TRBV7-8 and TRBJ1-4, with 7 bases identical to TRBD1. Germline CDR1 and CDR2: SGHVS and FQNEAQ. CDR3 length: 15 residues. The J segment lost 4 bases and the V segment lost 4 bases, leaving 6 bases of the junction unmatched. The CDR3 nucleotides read TGTGCCAGCAGCTCCCCCGGGACAGTTAATGAAAAACTGTTTTTT. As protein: CASSSPGTVNEKLFF. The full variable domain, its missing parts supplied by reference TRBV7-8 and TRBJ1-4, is GAGVSQSPRYKVAKRGQDVALRCDPISGHVSLFWYQQALGQGPEFLTYFQNEAQLDKSGLPSDRFFAERPEGSVSTLKIQRTQQEDSAVYLCASSSPGTVNEKLFFGSGTQLSVL.

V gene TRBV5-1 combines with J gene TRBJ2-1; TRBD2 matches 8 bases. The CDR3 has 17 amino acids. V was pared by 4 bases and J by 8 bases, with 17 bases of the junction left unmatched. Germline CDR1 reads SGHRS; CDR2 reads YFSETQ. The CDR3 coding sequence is TGCGCCAGCAGCCCCCGGTTCGGCGGGGGGTCGTCGGATGAGCAGTTCTTC. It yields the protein CASSPRFGGGSSDEQFF.

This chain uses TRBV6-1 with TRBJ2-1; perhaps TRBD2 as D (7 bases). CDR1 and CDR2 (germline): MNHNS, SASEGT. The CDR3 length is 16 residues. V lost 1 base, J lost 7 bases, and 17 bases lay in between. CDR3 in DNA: TGTGCCAGCAGTGAAGATGGGGGGGCCCCTTCAAATGAGCAGTTCTTC. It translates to CASSEDGGAPSNEQFF.

As DNA, the CDR3 is TGTGCCACCAGCAGAGATGCCCAGGGGTCCACTGAAGCTTTCTTT. Translation: CATSRDAQGSTEAFF. The rearrangement uses TRBV15 and TRBJ1-1; TRBD1 is a possible D gene (6 bases). V lost 0 bases and J 4 bases, leaving 12 bases between the germline ends. Per the germline V gene, CDR1 is LNHNV and CDR2 is YYDKDF (reference sequence). The CDR3 totals 15 residues.

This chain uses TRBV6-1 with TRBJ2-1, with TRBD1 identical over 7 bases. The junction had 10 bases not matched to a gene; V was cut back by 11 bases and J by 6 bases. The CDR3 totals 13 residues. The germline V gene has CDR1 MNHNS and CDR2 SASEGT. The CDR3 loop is CACRDSPSNEQFF. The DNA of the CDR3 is TGTGCCTGTAGGGACAGTCCTTCCAATGAGCAGTTCTTC.

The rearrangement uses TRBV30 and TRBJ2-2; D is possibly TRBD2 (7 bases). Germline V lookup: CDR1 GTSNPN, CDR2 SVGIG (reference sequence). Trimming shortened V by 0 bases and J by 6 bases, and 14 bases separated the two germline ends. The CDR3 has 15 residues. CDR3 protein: CAWSVGGGRPGELFF. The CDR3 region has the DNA TGTGCCTGGAGTGTAGGGGGGGGGCGACCCGGGGAGCTGTTTTTT. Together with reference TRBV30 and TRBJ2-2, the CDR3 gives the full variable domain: SQTIHQWPATLVQPVGSPLSLECTVEGTSNPNLYWYRQAAGRGLQLLFYSVGIGQISSEVPQNLSASRPQDRQFILSSKKLLLSDSGFYLCAWSVGGGRPGELFFGEGSRLTVL.

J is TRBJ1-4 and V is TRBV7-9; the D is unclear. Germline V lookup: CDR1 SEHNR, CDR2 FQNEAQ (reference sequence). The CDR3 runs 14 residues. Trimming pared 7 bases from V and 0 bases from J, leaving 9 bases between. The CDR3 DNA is TGTGCCAGCACCATAGTTGCAACTAATGAAAAACTGTTTTTT. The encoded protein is CASTIVATNEKLFF.

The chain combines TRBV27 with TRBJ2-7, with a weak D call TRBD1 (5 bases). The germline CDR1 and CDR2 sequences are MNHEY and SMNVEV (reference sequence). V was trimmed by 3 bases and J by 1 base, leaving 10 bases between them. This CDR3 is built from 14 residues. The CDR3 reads CASSFLGPSYEQYF. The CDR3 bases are TGTGCCAGCAGTTTCCTGGGGCCTTCCTACGAGCAGTACTTC.

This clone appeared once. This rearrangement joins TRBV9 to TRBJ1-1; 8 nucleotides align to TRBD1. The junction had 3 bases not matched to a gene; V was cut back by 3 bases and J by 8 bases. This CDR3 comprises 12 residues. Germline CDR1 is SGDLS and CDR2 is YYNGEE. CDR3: CASSGWTGEAFF. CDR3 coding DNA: TGTGCCAGCAGCGGATGGACAGGGGAAGCTTTCTTT.

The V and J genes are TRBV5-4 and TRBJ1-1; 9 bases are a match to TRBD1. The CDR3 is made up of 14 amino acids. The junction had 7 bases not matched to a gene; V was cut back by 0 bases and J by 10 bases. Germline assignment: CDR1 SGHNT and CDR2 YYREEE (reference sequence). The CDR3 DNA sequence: TGTGCCAGCAGCTTGGGAACGGGACAGGGCTCAGCTTTCTTT. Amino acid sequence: CASSLGTGQGSAFF.

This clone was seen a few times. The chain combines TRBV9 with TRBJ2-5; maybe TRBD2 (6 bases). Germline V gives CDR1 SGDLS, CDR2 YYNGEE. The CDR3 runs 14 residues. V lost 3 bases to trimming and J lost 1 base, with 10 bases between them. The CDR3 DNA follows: TGTGCCAGCAGCGCCCTGACTAGCCAAGAGACCCAGTACTTC. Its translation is CASSALTSQETQYF. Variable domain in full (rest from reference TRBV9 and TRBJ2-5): DSGVTQTPKHLITATGQRVTLRCSPRSGDLSVYWYQQSLDQGLQFLIQYYNGEERAKGNILERFSAQQFPDLHSELNLSSLELGDSALYFCASSALTSQETQYFGPGTRLLVL.

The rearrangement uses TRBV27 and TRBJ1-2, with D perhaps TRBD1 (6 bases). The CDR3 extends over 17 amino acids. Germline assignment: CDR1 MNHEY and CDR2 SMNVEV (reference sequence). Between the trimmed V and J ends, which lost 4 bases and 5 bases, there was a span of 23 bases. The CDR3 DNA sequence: TGTGCCAGCAGTTCACGGACAGTCCATGGCGTCCGTTATGGCTACACCTTC. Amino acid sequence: CASSSRTVHGVRYGYTF.

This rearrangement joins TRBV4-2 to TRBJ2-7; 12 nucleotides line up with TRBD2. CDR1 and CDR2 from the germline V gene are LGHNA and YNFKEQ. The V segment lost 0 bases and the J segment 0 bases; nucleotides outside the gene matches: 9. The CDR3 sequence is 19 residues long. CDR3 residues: CASSQENPSGRAYSYEQYF. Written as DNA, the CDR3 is TGTGCCAGCAGCCAAGAGAACCCTAGCGGGAGGGCCTACTCCTACGAGCAGTACTTC.

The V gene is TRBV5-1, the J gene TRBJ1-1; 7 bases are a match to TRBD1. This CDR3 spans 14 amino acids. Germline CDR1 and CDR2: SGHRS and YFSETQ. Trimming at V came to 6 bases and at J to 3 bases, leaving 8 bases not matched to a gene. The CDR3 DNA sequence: TGCGCCAGCACCCAACAGGGGCCGCACACTGAAGCTTTCTTT. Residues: CASTQQGPHTEAFF. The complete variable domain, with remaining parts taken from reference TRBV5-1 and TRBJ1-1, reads KAGVTQTPRYLIKTRGQQVTLSCSPISGHRSVSWYQQTPGQGLQFLFEYFSETQRNKGNFPGRFSGRQFSNSRSEMNVSTLELGDSALYLCASTQQGPHTEAFFGQGTRLTVV.

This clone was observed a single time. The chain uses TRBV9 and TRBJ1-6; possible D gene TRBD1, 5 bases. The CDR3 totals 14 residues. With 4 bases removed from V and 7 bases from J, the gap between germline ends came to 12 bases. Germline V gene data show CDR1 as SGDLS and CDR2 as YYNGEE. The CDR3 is CASSPGTGNSPLHF. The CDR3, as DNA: TGTGCCAGCAGCCCCGGGACTGGGAATTCACCCCTCCACTTT.

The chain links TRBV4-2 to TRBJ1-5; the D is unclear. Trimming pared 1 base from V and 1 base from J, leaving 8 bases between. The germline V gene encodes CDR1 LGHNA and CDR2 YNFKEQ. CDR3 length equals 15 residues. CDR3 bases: TGTGCCAGCAGCCAAGGCCCCCTAAGCAATCAGCCCCAGCATTTT. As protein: CASSQGPLSNQPQHF.

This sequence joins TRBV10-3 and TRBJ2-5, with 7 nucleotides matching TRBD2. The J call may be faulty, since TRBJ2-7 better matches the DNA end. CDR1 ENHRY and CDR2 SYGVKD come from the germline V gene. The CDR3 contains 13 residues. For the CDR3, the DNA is TGTGCCATCAGTGACGGCGGGGGCTACGAGCAGTACTTC. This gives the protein CAISDGGGYEQYF.

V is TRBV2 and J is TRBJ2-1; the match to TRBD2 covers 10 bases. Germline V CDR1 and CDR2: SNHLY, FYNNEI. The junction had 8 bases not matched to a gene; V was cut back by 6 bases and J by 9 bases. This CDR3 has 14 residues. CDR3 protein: CASSAGTSVPEQFF. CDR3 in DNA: TGTGCCAGCAGCGCCGGGACTAGCGTCCCTGAGCAGTTCTTC.

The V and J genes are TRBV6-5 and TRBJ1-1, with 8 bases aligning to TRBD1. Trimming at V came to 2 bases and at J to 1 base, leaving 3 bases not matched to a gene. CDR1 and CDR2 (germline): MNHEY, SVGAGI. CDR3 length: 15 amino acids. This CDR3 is CASSYEGTGNTEAFF. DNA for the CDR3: TGTGCCAGCAGTTACGAAGGGACAGGGAACACTGAAGCTTTCTTT.

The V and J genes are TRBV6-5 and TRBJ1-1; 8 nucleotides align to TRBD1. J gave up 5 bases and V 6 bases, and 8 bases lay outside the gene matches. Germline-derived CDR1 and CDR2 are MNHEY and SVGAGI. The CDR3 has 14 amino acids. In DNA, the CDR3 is TGTGCCAGCAGCCCGGACAGGGCCTTGACTGAAGCTTTCTTT. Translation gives CASSPDRALTEAFF.

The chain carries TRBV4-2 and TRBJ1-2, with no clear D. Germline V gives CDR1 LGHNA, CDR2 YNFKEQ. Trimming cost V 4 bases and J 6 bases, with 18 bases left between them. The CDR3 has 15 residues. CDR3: CASSLRPSSVDGYTF. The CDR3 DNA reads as TGTGCCAGCAGCCTGAGGCCCAGCTCCGTCGATGGCTACACCTTC.

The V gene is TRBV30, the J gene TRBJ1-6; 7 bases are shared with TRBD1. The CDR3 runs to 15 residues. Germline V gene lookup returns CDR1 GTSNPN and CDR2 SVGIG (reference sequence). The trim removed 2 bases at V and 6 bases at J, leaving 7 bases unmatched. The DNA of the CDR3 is TGTGCCTGGAGTCCGACCGGGACAGTTAATTCACCCCTCCACTTT. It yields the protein CAWSPTGTVNSPLHF.

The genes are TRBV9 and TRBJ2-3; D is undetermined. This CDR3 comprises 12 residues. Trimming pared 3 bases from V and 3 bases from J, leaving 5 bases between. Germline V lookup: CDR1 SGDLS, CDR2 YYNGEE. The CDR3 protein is CASSERTDTQYF. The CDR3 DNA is TGTGCCAGCAGCGAGCGAACAGATACGCAGTATTTT.

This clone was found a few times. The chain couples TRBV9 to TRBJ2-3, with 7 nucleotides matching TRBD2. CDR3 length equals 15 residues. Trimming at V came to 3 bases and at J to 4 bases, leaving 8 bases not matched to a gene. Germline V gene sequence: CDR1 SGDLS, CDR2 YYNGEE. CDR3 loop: CASSETGGFPDTQYF. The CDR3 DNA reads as TGTGCCAGCAGCGAAACGGGGGGATTCCCAGATACGCAGTATTTT.